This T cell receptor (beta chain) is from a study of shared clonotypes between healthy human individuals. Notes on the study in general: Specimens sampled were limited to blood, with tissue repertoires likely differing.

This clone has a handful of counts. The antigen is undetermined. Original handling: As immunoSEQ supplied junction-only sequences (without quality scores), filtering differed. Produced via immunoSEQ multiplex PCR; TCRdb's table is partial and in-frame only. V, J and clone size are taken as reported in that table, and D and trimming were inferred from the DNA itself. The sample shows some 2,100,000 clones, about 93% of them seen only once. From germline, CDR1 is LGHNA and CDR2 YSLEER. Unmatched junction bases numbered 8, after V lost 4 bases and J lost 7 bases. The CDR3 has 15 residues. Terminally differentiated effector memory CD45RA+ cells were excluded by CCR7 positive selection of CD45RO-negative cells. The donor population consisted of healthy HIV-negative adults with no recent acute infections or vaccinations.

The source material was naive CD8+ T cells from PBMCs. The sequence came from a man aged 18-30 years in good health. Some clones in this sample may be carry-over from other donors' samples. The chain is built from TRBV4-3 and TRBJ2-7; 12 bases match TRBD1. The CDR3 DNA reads TGCGCCAGCAGCCCAGGGACAGGGGGCGCAGAGGAGCAGTACTTC. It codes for CASSPGTGGAEEQYF.